These T cell receptor beta chains were read from a single sample in a study of blood T cell repertoires in COVID-19. The table came from immunoSEQ multiplex PCR; TCRdb's copy has only in-frame clones and leaves some out. The sample lists more than 150,000 clones, approximately 87% occurring once. The sequencing input was peripheral blood. The receptors here all came from a woman aged 65 to 85 with acute or convalescent COVID-19. Both conserved end residues are trimmed from each CDR3. Not all rows give a size; the values are once, few, many and, for expanded clones, a class.

abundance | v_gene | CDR3aa
. | TRBV5-6 | ASRFYERSGEQF
. | TRBV7-2 | ASRKGAGNSPLH
. | TRBV6-2/TRBV6-3 | ASSVQPGHYYEQY
. | TRBV4-3 | ATSGDTDTQY
. | TRBV9 | ASSVGSGARNEKLF
. | TRBV9 | ASSVTIAGGSYGYT
. | TRBV30 | AWSVRGQGAINYGYT
. | TRBV10-1 | ASSETGFWYGQY
. | TRBV7-9 | ASSLAYSLSSYNEQF
. | TRBV28 | ASKTPGSPLH
. | TRBV7-6 | ASSPAPPAVSGANVLT
. | TRBV7-8 | ASRLTPGTGGGGNAEAF
once | TRBV7-9 | ASSLGSGLASDEQF
. | TRBV30 | AWSVSGGNSGNTIY
. | TRBV30 | AWSGGQSTGELF
. | TRBV4-3 | ASSQDPRVGHEKLF
. | TRBV28 | ASTLTSGYTGELF
. | TRBV5-6 | ASSPDRVLYGYT